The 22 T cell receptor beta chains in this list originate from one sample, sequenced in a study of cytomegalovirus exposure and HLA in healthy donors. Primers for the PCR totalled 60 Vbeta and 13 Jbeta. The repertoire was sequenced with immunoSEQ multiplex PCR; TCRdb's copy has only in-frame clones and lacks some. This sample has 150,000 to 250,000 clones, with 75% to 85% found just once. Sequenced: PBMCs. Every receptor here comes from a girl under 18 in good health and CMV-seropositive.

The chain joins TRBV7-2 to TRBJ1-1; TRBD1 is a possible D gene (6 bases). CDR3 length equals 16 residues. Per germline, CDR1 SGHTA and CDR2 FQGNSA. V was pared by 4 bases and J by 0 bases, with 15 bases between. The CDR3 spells CASSSGQSSMNTEAFF. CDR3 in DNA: TGTGCCAGCAGCTCCGGACAGTCTTCAATGAACACTGAAGCTTTCTTT.

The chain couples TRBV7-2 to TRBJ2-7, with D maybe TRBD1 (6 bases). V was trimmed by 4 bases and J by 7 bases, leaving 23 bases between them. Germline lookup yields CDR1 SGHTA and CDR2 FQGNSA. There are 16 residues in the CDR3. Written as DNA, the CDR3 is TGTGCCAGCAGCTCCTTAGCGCAGGGGTGGTTGGGGGAGCAGTACTTC. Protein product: CASSSLAQGWLGEQYF.

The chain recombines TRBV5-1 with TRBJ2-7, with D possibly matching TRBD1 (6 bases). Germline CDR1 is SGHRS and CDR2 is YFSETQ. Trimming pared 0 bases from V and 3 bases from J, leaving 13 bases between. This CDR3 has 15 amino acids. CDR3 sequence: CASSLARTDYYEQYF. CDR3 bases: TGCGCCAGCAGCTTGGCTAGGACAGATTACTACGAGCAGTACTTC.

The CDR3 loop reads CASSEILRAGTEAFF. The CDR3 region has the DNA TGTGCCAGCAGTGAAATCTTGAGGGCAGGAACTGAAGCTTTCTTT. This rearrangement joins TRBV6-1 to TRBJ1-1; D gene ambiguous. The CDR3 is 15 residues long. CDR1 and CDR2 (germline): MNHNS, SASEGT. Trimming took 2 bases from V and 5 from J, leaving 15 bases between them.

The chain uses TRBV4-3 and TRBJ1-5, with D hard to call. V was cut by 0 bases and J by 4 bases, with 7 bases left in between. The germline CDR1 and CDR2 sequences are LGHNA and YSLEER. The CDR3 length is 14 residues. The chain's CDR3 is CASSQEQQNQPQHF. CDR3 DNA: TGCGCCAGCAGCCAAGAACAGCAGAATCAGCCCCAGCATTTT.

This chain's CDR3 is CASSLSGANVLTF. The CDR3 DNA reads as TGTGCCAGCAGCTTGAGCGGGGCCAACGTCCTGACTTTC. The chain combines TRBV5-4 with TRBJ2-6; D ambiguous. Trimming removed 1 base at V and 4 bases at J, with 3 bases between. This CDR3 has 13 amino acids. Germline CDR1 reads SGHNT; CDR2 reads YYREEE (reference sequence).

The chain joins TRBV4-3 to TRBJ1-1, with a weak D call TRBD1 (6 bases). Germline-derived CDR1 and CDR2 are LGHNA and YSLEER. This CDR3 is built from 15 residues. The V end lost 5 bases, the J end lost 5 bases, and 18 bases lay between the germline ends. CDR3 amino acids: CASSFSRGGATEAFF. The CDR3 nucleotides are TGCGCCAGCAGCTTCTCGAGGGGGGGGGCTACTGAAGCTTTCTTT.

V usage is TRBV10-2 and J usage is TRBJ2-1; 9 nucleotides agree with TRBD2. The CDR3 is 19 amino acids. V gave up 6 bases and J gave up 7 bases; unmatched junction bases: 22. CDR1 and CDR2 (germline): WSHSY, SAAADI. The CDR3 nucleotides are TGCGCCAGCAGGAGGGGGGCGGGGGGGGTCAGCGGTGTTGCTAATGAGCAGTTCTTC. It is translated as CASRRGAGGVSGVANEQFF.

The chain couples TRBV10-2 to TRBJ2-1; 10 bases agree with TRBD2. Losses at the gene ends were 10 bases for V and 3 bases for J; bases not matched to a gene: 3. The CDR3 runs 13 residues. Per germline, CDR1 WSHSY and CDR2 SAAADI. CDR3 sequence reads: CATERGGYNEQFF. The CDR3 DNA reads TGCGCCACTGAGCGGGGGGGCTACAATGAGCAGTTCTTC.

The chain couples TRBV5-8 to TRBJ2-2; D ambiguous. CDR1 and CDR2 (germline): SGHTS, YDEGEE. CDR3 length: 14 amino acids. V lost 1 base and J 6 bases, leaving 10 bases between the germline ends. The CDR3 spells CASSLSRSAGELFF. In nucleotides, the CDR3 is TGTGCCAGCAGCTTGAGTCGCAGTGCCGGGGAGCTGTTTTTT.

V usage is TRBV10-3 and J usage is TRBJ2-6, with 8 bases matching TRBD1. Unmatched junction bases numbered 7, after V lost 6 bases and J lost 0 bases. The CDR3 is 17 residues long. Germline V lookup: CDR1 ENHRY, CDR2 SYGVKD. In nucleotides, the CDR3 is TGTGCCATCAGCTGGGGACAGGTGGACTCTGGGGCCAACGTCCTGACTTTC. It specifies CAISWGQVDSGANVLTF.

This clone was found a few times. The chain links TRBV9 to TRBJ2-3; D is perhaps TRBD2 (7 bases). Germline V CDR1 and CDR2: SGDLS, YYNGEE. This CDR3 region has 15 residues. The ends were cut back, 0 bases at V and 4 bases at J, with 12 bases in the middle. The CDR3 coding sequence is TGTGCCAGCAGCGTAGTTGGGGGGGGGCCAGATACGCAGTATTTT. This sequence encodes CASSVVGGGPDTQYF.

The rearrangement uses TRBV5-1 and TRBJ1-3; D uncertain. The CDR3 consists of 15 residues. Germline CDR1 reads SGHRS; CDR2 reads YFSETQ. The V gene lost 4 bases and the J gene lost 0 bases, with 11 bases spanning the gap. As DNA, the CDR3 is TGCGCCAGCAGCCCGTCGGACTTCTCTGGAAACACCATATATTTT. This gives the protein CASSPSDFSGNTIYF.

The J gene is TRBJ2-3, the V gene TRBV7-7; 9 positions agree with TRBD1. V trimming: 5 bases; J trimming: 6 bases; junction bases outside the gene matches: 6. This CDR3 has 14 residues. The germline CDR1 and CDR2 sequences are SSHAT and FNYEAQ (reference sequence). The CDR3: CASSLGQGYDTQYF. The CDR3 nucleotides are TGTGCCAGCAGCCTGGGACAGGGTTACGATACGCAGTATTTT.

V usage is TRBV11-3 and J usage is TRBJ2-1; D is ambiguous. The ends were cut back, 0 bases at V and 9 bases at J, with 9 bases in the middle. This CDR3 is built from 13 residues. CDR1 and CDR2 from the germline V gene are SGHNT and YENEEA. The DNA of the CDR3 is TGTGCCAGCAGCTTAGATCCGGTCGTTGAGCAGTTCTTC. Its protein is CASSLDPVVEQFF.

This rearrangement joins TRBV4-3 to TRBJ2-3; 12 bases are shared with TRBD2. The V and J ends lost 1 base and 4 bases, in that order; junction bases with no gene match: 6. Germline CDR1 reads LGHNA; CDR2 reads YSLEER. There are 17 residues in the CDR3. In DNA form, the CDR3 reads TGCGCCAGCAGCCAAGGTCTAGCGGGGGGGCCACCAGATACGCAGTATTTT. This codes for CASSQGLAGGPPDTQYF.

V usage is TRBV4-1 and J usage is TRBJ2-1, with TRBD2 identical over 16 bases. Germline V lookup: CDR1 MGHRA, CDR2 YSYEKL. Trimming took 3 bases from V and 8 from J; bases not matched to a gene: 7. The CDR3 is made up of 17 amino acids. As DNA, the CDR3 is TGCGCCAGCAGCCAGGGGACTAGCGGGGGGGCATGGGATGAGCAGTTCTTC. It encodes CASSQGTSGGAWDEQFF.

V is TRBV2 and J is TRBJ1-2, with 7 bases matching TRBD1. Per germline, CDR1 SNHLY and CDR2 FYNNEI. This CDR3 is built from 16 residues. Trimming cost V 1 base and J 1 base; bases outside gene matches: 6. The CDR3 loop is CASSEVVGQNNYGYTF. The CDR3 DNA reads TGTGCCAGCAGTGAAGTCGTGGGACAGAATAACTATGGCTACACCTTC.

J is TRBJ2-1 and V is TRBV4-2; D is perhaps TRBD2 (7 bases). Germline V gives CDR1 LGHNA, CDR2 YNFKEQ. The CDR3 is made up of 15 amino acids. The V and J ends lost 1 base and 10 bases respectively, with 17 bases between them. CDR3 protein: CASSQVELPGGEQFF. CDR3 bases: TGTGCCAGCAGCCAAGTGGAGTTGCCGGGGGGCGAGCAGTTCTTC.

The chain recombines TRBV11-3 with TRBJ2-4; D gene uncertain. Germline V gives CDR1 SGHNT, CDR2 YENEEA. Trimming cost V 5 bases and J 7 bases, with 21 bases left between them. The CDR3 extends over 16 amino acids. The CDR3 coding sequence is TGTGCCAGCAGCACCCGCCTTCAAAATCGGTGGAACATTCAGTACTTC. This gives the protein CASSTRLQNRWNIQYF.

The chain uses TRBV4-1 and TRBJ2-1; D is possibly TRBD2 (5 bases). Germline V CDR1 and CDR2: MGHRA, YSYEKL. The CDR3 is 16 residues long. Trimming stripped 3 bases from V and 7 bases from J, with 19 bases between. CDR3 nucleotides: TGCGCCAGCAGCCATGAGGACTCTAGGGAAGGGAATGAGCAGTTCTTC. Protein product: CASSHEDSREGNEQFF.

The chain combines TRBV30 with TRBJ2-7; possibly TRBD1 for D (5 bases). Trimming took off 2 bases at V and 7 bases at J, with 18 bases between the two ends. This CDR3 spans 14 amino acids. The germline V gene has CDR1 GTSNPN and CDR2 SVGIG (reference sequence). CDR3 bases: TGTGCCTGGAGTCCAGGGTATCACTACGGGGAGCAGTACTTC. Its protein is CAWSPGYHYGEQYF.